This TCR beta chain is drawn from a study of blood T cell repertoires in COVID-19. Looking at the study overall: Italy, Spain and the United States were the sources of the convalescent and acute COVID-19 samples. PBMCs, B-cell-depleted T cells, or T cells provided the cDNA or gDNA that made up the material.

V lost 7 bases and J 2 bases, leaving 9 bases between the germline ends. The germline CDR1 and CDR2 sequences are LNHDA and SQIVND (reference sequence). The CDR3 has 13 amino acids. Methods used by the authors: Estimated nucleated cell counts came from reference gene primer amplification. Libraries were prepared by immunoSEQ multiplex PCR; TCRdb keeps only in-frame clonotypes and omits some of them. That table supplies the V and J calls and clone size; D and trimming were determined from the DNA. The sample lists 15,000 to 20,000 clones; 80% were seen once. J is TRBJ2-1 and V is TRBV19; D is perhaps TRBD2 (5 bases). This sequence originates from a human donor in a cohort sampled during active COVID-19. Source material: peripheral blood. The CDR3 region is CASTPEAYNEQFF. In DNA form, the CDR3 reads TGTGCCAGTACCCCGGAGGCCTACAATGAGCAGTTCTTC.